The source of this T cell receptor beta chain is a study of shared clonotypes between healthy human individuals. Study-wide context: Ranging from 18 to 49 in age, donors were two women and three men. General observations from the study: Researchers sampled blood only, noting tissue repertoires likely differ.

Authors' methods: ImmunoSEQ only sent back junction sequences with no quality scores, so filtering was done differently. Profiling relied on immunoSEQ multiplex PCR, and the TCRdb table lists in-frame clones only, not all of them. V and J calls and clone size are copied from that table; D and trimming were computed from the DNA. The sample includes about half a million clones, less than 80% of them seen just once. Points on this clone: What it binds is not known.

For unsorted samples, genomic DNA was extracted from about 95 million PBMCs. The V gene's germline CDR1 is SGHAT and CDR2 FQNNGV. The CDR3 is 15 amino acids. The V and J ends lost 1 base and 4 bases, in that order; junction bases with no gene match: 4. This clonotype was sampled from a woman aged 40 to 55 in good health. Some clones in this sample may be carry-over from other donors' samples. V and J are TRBV11-2 and TRBJ1-1; TRBD1 matches at 9 bases. The sequenced sample consisted of PBMCs. In DNA, the CDR3 is TGTGCCAGCAGCTTAGGGACAGGGGCACCCACTGAAGCTTTCTTT. Its protein product is CASSLGTGAPTEAFF.